A single sample is the source of the 7 T cell receptor beta chains below, sequenced in a study of cytomegalovirus exposure and HLA in healthy donors. The PCR had 60 Vbeta and 13 Jbeta primers. Produced via immunoSEQ multiplex PCR; TCRdb's table is partial and in-frame only. Among roughly 100,000 clones, approximately 80% were seen once, and the ten largest hold approximately 5.6%. The sample consisted of PBMCs. The origin of the receptors is a male donor in good health and CMV-seronegative.

The V call is TRBV18, the J call TRBJ2-2, with D possibly being TRBD2 (5 bases). This CDR3 comprises 14 residues. The germline V and J ends were trimmed by 2 bases and 6 bases, with 10 bases remaining between them. Germline CDR1 and CDR2: KGHSH and LQKENI. This chain's CDR3 is CASSPKSGSGELFF. The CDR3 bases are TGTGCCAGCTCACCAAAGTCGGGGTCCGGGGAGCTGTTTTTT.

CDR3 in amino acids: CASSTTVYSNQPQHF. CDR3 coding DNA: TGTGCCAGTAGTACTACAGTTTATAGCAATCAGCCCCAGCATTTT. The V call is TRBV19, the J call TRBJ1-5; no clear D. Germline V gene data show CDR1 as LNHDA and CDR2 as SQIVND (reference sequence). This CDR3 region has 15 residues. V lost 4 bases to trimming and J lost 0 bases, with 10 bases between them. The variable domain in full, completed from reference TRBV19 and TRBJ1-5, reads DGGITQSPKYLFRKEGQNVTLSCEQNLNHDAMYWYRQDPGQGLRLIYYSQIVNDFQKGDIAEGYSVSREKKESFPLTVTSAQKNPTAFYLCASSTTVYSNQPQHFGDGTRLSIL.

The chain combines TRBV4-2 with TRBJ2-4; 10 bases are a match to TRBD2. This CDR3 contains 18 residues. V shed 0 bases and J 1 base; nucleotides not matched to a gene: 6. CDR1 and CDR2 from the germline V gene are LGHNA and YNFKEQ. CDR3 amino acids: CASSQDLLAGVAKNIQYF. The CDR3 coding sequence is TGTGCCAGCAGCCAAGATCTTCTAGCGGGAGTGGCCAAAAACATTCAGTACTTC.

The rearrangement joins TRBV2 to TRBJ2-7, with a tentative D call TRBD2 (6 bases). The CDR3 loop spans 13 amino acids. CDR1 and CDR2 from the germline V gene are SNHLY and FYNNEI. Trimming left V 5 bases short and J 6 bases short, with 14 bases between. DNA of the CDR3: TGTGCCAGCAGTCTTAGGACGGGAGCCGAGCAGTACTTC. Translating gives CASSLRTGAEQYF. The entire variable domain, with the rest obtained from reference TRBV2 and TRBJ2-7, is as follows: EPEVTQTPSHQVTQMGQEVILRCVPISNHLYFYWYRQILGQKVEFLVSFYNNEISEKSEIFDDQFSVERPDGSNFTLKIRSTKLEDSAMYFCASSLRTGAEQYFGPGTRLTVT.

This chain links TRBV28 with TRBJ2-7; a weak D match, TRBD2 (9 bases). CDR1 MDHEN and CDR2 SYDVKM come from the germline V gene. Deletions cut 7 bases from V and 9 bases from J, with 28 bases between. The CDR3 length is 16 residues. The CDR3 DNA reads TGTGCCAGCATACAGGGGGGGCGGGAGGGCCGAGGAGGGCAGTACTTC. This translates into CASIQGGREGRGGQYF.

This clone appeared a single time. The CDR3 protein is CASSFLGKLAGGPIYEQYF. The DNA for the CDR3 is TGTGCCAGCAGTTTCCTTGGGAAACTAGCGGGAGGACCGATCTACGAGCAGTACTTC. The chain has TRBV27 and TRBJ2-7; TRBD2 aligns across 12 bases. CDR1 is MNHEY, CDR2 SMNVEV, per germline (reference sequence). The length of the CDR3 is 19 residues. With V trimmed by 3 bases and J by 3 bases, 15 bases remained unmatched.

The gene calls are TRBV11-2 and TRBJ2-7; D not certain. V was pared by 3 bases and J by 7 bases, with 10 bases between. Germline CDR1 is SGHAT and CDR2 is FQNNGV. The CDR3 runs to 12 residues. The CDR3 region has the DNA TGTGCCAGCAGCTTCGCGATGAGGGAGCAGTACTTC. This codes for CASSFAMREQYF.